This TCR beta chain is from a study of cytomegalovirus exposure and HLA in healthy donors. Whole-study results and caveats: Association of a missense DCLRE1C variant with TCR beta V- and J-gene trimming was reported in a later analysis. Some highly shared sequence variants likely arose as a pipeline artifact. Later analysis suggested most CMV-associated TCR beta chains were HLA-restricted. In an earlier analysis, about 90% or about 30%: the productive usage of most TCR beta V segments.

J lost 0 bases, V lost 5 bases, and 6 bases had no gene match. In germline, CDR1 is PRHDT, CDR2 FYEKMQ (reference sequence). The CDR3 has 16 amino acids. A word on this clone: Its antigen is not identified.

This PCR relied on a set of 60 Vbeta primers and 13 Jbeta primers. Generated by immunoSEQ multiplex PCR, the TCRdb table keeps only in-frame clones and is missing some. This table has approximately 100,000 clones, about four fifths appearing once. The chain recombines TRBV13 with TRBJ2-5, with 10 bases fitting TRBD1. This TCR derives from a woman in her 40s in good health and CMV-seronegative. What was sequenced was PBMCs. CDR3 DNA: TGTGCCAGCAGCGAGTCGGGACAGGGGTACCAAGAGACCCAGTACTTC. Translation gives CASSESGQGYQETQYF.